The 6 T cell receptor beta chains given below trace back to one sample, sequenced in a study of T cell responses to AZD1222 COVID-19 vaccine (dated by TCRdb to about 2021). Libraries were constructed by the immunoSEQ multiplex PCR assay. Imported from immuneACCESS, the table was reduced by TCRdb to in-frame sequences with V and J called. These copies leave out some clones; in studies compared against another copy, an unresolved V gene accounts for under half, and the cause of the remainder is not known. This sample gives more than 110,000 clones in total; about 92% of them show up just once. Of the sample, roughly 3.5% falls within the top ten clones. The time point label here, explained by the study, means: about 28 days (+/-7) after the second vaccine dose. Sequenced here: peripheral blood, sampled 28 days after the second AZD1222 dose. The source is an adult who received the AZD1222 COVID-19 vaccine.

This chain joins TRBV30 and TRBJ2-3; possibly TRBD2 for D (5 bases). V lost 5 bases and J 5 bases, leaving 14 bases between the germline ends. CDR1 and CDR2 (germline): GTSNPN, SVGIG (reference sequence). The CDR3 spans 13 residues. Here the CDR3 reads CAWDGLLRDTQYF. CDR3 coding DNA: TGTGCCTGGGATGGACTCCTCAGAGATACGCAGTATTTT. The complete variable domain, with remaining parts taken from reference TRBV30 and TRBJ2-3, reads SQTIHQWPATLVQPVGSPLSLECTVEGTSNPNLYWYRQAAGRGLQLLFYSVGIGQISSEVPQNLSASRPQDRQFILSSKKLLLSDSGFYLCAWDGLLRDTQYFGPGTRLTVL.

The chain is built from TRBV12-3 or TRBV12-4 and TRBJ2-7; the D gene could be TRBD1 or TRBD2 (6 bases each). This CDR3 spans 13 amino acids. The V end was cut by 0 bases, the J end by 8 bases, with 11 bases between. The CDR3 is CASSLASGAKQYF. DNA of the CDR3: TGTGCCAGCAGTTTAGCGTCGGGGGCCAAGCAGTACTTC.

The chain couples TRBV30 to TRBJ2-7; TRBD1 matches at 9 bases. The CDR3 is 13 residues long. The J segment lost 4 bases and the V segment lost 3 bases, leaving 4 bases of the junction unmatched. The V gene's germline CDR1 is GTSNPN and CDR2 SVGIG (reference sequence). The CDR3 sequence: CAWRTGGAYEQYF. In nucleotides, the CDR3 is TGTGCCTGGAGGACAGGGGGAGCATACGAGCAGTACTTC.

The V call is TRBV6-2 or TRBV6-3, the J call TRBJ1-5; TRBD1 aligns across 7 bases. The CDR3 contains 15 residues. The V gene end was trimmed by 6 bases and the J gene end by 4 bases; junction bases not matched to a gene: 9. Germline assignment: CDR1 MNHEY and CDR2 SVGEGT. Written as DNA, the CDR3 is TGTGCCAGCAGCCTAGACAGGGTCCTGAATCAGCCCCAGCATTTT. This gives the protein CASSLDRVLNQPQHF.

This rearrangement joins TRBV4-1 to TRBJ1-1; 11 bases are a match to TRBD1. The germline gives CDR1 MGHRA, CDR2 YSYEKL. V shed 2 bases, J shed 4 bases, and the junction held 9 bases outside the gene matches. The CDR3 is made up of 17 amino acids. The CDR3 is CASSQTLDRGRSTEAFF. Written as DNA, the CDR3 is TGCGCCAGCAGCCAAACCCTGGACAGGGGGCGGAGCACTGAAGCTTTCTTT.

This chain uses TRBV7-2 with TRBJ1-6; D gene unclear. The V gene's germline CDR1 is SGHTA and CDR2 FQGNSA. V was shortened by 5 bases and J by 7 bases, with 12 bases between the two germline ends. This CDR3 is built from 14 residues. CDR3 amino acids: CASSVARLNSPLHF. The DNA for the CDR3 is TGTGCCAGCAGCGTCGCTAGGTTGAATTCACCCCTCCACTTT. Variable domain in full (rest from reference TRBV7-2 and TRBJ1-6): GAGVSQSPSNKVTEKGKDVELRCDPISGHTALYWYRQSLGQGLEFLIYFQGNSAPDKSGLPSDRFSAERTGGSVSTLTIQRTQQEDSAVYLCASSVARLNSPLHFGNGTRLTVT.